The sequence of this TCR beta chain was determined in a study of T cells in Graves' hyperthyroidism and ophthalmopathy. Study-level findings and limits: Among clonotypes expanded in thyroid above 0.001, most were also found in blood.

Germline CDR1 SGDLS, CDR2 YYNGEE. The ends were cut back, 0 bases at V and 6 bases at J, with 10 bases in the middle. The CDR3 covers 14 residues. This clonotype has just a few counts. Antigen: not known. TCR beta CDR3 sequences were amplified from RNA transcripts. Initially, a first-round RT-PCR of the TCR CDR3 employed the HTBI primer set. Each CDR3 protein is one row after TCRdb ran MiXCR on the multiplex PCR reads. The table lists some 620,000 distinct CDR3 sequences, around 15% of them singletons. The study defined stable Graves' hyperthyroidism as no ophthalmopathy progression within 18 months. Patients aged 18 to 65 had newly diagnosed hyperthyroidism lasting under 2 months. It was uncontrolled infection, other autoimmune disease, pregnancy or lactation that excluded patients.

The chain is built from TRBV9 and TRBJ1-5; D gene uncertain. This TCR derives from a woman aged 25 to 39 with Graves' hyperthyroidism. Input material: blood. The CDR3 sequence: CASSVGLGGQPQHF. The DNA of the CDR3 is TGTGCCAGCAGCGTAGGTTTAGGCGGTCAGCCCCAGCATTTT.